This is a list of T cell receptor beta chains from one sample in a study of OX40 agonist ivuxolimab in advanced cancers. Generated by immunoSEQ multiplex PCR, the TCRdb table keeps only in-frame clones and is missing some. The data show about 48,000 clones, roughly nine tenths seen once. The sample in question was CD4+ or CD8+ T cells sorted from blood, obtained in a trial of the OX40 agonist ivuxolimab. The receptors derive from an adult with an advanced solid tumor such as melanoma, head and neck, liver or kidney cancer. Both conserved end residues are part of each CDR3. The order of the fields is D gene, J gene, V gene, CDR3 length, clone size, CDR3 protein, CDR3 DNA. The D gene is left open where the match is weak. A row's size may be missing; if present it is once, few, many or a size class.

d_call: TRBD2
j_call: TRBJ2-1
v_call: TRBV6-5
cdr3_length: 15
clone_size: .
cdr3_aa: CASSYGAGTYNEQFF
cdr3_nt: TGTGCCAGCAGTTACGGAGCGGGAACTTACAATGAGCAGTTCTTC

d_call: .
j_call: TRBJ2-7
v_call: TRBV28
cdr3_length: 14
clone_size: .
cdr3_aa: CASSSPTQGYEQYF
cdr3_nt: TGTGCCAGCAGTTCGCCGACTCAGGGTTACGAGCAGTACTTC

d_call: TRBD2
j_call: TRBJ2-2
v_call: TRBV13
cdr3_length: 16
clone_size: .
cdr3_aa: CASSLGRGRASGELFF
cdr3_nt: TGTGCCAGCAGCTTAGGTCGCGGGAGGGCCTCCGGGGAGCTGTTTTTT

d_call: .
j_call: TRBJ1-1
v_call: TRBV25-1
cdr3_length: 13
clone_size: .
cdr3_aa: CASRTGGYTEAFF
cdr3_nt: TGTGCCAGCCGGACCGGTGGATACACTGAAGCTTTCTTT

d_call: .
j_call: TRBJ2-1
v_call: TRBV6-6
cdr3_length: 15
clone_size: .
cdr3_aa: CASRTAGAGYNEQFF
cdr3_nt: TGTGCCAGCAGGACTGCAGGGGCGGGGTACAATGAGCAGTTCTTC

d_call: .
j_call: TRBJ2-3
v_call: TRBV7-2
cdr3_length: 15
clone_size: .
cdr3_aa: CASSVDVTSTDTQYF
cdr3_nt: TGTGCCAGCAGCGTCGATGTAACGAGCACAGATACGCAGTATTTT

d_call: TRBD2
j_call: TRBJ2-3
v_call: TRBV27
cdr3_length: 15
clone_size: .
cdr3_aa: CASTSGATFSDTQYF
cdr3_nt: TGTGCCAGCACGAGCGGGGCCACCTTTTCAGATACGCAGTATTTT

d_call: .
j_call: TRBJ1-2
v_call: TRBV4-1
cdr3_length: 17
clone_size: .
cdr3_aa: CASSHPILGREHYGYTF
cdr3_nt: TGCGCCAGCAGCCACCCAATCCTCGGCCGGGAGCACTATGGCTACACCTTC

d_call: .
j_call: TRBJ2-3
v_call: TRBV7-9
cdr3_length: 14
clone_size: .
cdr3_aa: CASSSPRHTDTQYF
cdr3_nt: TGTGCCAGCAGCTCGCCCCGCCACACAGATACGCAGTATTTT

d_call: .
j_call: TRBJ1-1
v_call: TRBV6-5
cdr3_length: 12
clone_size: .
cdr3_aa: CASSPGNTEAFF
cdr3_nt: TGTGCCAGCAGTCCGGGAAACACTGAAGCTTTCTTT

d_call: .
j_call: TRBJ2-7
v_call: TRBV19
cdr3_length: 17
clone_size: .
cdr3_aa: CASSIAGLARSSYEQYF
cdr3_nt: TGTGCCAGTAGTATAGCTGGCCTAGCGCGGAGCTCCTACGAGCAGTACTTC

d_call: TRBD1
j_call: TRBJ2-7
v_call: TRBV7-6
cdr3_length: 15
clone_size: .
cdr3_aa: CASSPANRGLDEQYF
cdr3_nt: TGTGCCAGCAGCCCCGCGAACAGGGGGCTTGACGAGCAGTACTTC

d_call: .
j_call: TRBJ1-2
v_call: TRBV6-6
cdr3_length: 15
clone_size: .
cdr3_aa: CASSSSQGPSLGYTF
cdr3_nt: TGTGCCAGCAGTTCTTCACAAGGACCGAGCCTGGGCTACACCTTC

d_call: TRBD2
j_call: TRBJ2-7
v_call: TRBV19
cdr3_length: 16
clone_size: .
cdr3_aa: CASSAGPGTSGYEQYF
cdr3_nt: TGTGCCAGTAGCGCTGGCCCTGGGACTAGCGGATACGAGCAGTACTTC

d_call: TRBD1
j_call: TRBJ2-7
v_call: TRBV7-9
cdr3_length: 15
clone_size: .
cdr3_aa: CASSSRETGEHEQYF
cdr3_nt: TGTGCCAGCAGCTCACGAGAGACAGGGGAGCACGAGCAGTACTTC

d_call: .
j_call: TRBJ2-1
v_call: TRBV15
cdr3_length: 16
clone_size: .
cdr3_aa: CATSSPFVDSYNEQFF
cdr3_nt: TGTGCCACCAGCAGCCCCTTCGTGGATTCCTACAATGAGCAGTTCTTC

d_call: TRBD2
j_call: TRBJ2-2
v_call: TRBV7-8
cdr3_length: 21
clone_size: .
cdr3_aa: CASSLFQSPIGLAVNTGELFF
cdr3_nt: TGTGCCAGCAGCTTGTTCCAAAGCCCAATAGGACTAGCGGTGAACACCGGGGAGCTGTTTTTT

d_call: .
j_call: TRBJ1-5
v_call: TRBV28
cdr3_length: 13
clone_size: .
cdr3_aa: CASSPGRNQPQHF
cdr3_nt: TGTGCCAGCAGTCCGGGCCGGAATCAGCCCCAGCATTTT

d_call: .
j_call: TRBJ1-1
v_call: TRBV6-1
cdr3_length: 12
clone_size: .
cdr3_aa: CASSRANTEAFF
cdr3_nt: TGTGCCAGCTCCCGGGCCAACACTGAAGCTTTCTTT

d_call: .
j_call: TRBJ2-2
v_call: TRBV30
cdr3_length: 12
clone_size: .
cdr3_aa: CAWSPVGGELFF
cdr3_nt: TGTGCCTGGAGCCCGGTCGGCGGGGAGCTGTTTTTT

d_call: .
j_call: TRBJ2-7
v_call: TRBV7-6
cdr3_length: 15
clone_size: .
cdr3_aa: CASSPAGRGRDEQYF
cdr3_nt: TGTGCCAGCAGCCCAGCGGGCCGGGGGCGCGACGAGCAGTACTTC

d_call: .
j_call: TRBJ1-2
v_call: TRBV29-1
cdr3_length: 18
clone_size: .
cdr3_aa: CSVEGVTDQTKLFYGYTF
cdr3_nt: TGCAGCGTTGAGGGGGTGACGGATCAAACTAAACTCTTCTATGGCTACACCTTC

d_call: .
j_call: TRBJ1-1
v_call: TRBV13
cdr3_length: 15
clone_size: .
cdr3_aa: CASSLEAGGWTEAFF
cdr3_nt: TGTGCCAGCAGCTTAGAAGCGGGGGGCTGGACTGAAGCTTTCTTT

d_call: TRBD1
j_call: TRBJ1-1
v_call: TRBV7-6
cdr3_length: 12
clone_size: .
cdr3_aa: CASILPGTGAFF
cdr3_nt: TGTGCCAGCATCTTGCCCGGGACAGGGGCTTTCTTT

d_call: TRBD1
j_call: TRBJ2-3
v_call: TRBV6-6
cdr3_length: 15
clone_size: .
cdr3_aa: CASSVPGTGTDTQYF
cdr3_nt: TGTGCCAGCAGTGTCCCCGGGACAGGCACAGATACGCAGTATTTT

d_call: .
j_call: TRBJ1-2
v_call: TRBV5-1
cdr3_length: 13
clone_size: .
cdr3_aa: CASSIGINYGYTF
cdr3_nt: TGCGCCAGCAGCATAGGAATAAACTATGGCTACACCTTC

d_call: .
j_call: TRBJ1-2
v_call: TRBV4-3
cdr3_length: 12
clone_size: .
cdr3_aa: CASSQGVYGYTF
cdr3_nt: TGCGCCAGCAGCCAGGGGGTCTATGGCTACACCTTC

d_call: .
j_call: TRBJ1-1
v_call: TRBV5-4
cdr3_length: 13
clone_size: .
cdr3_aa: CASSLDRNTEAFF
cdr3_nt: TGTGCCAGCAGCTTGGACAGGAACACTGAAGCTTTCTTT

d_call: TRBD1
j_call: TRBJ2-7
v_call: TRBV4-1
cdr3_length: 15
clone_size: .
cdr3_aa: CASSFDRGGTYEQYF
cdr3_nt: TGCGCCAGCAGCTTTGACAGGGGAGGTACCTACGAGCAGTACTTC

d_call: .
j_call: TRBJ2-1
v_call: TRBV11-2
cdr3_length: 14
clone_size: .
cdr3_aa: CASSLLSDGDEQFF
cdr3_nt: TGTGCCAGCAGCTTACTCTCGGACGGGGATGAGCAGTTCTTC

d_call: TRBD1
j_call: TRBJ1-2
v_call: TRBV4-1
cdr3_length: 15
clone_size: .
cdr3_aa: CASSPQVGQGASYTF
cdr3_nt: TGCGCCAGCAGCCCCCAAGTCGGACAGGGGGCGAGCTACACCTTC

d_call: .
j_call: TRBJ2-7
v_call: TRBV15
cdr3_length: 15
clone_size: .
cdr3_aa: CATSRGWGEDYEQYF
cdr3_nt: TGTGCCACCAGCAGAGGGTGGGGGGAAGACTACGAGCAGTACTTC

d_call: .
j_call: TRBJ1-4
v_call: TRBV7-9
cdr3_length: 16
clone_size: .
cdr3_aa: CASSSRDRASNEKLFF
cdr3_nt: TGTGCCAGCAGCTCGAGGGACCGGGCCAGTAATGAAAAACTGTTTTTT

d_call: .
j_call: TRBJ2-7
v_call: TRBV15
cdr3_length: 13
clone_size: .
cdr3_aa: CATSLTTGYEQYF
cdr3_nt: TGTGCCACCAGCCTTACGACGGGATACGAGCAGTACTTC

d_call: TRBD1
j_call: TRBJ1-5
v_call: TRBV19
cdr3_length: 16
clone_size: .
cdr3_aa: CASSHSDRGGNQPQHF
cdr3_nt: TGTGCCAGTAGCCACTCCGACAGGGGTGGCAATCAGCCCCAGCATTTT

d_call: TRBD1
j_call: TRBJ2-7
v_call: TRBV5-6
cdr3_length: 12
clone_size: .
cdr3_aa: CASSYGPGQGAF
cdr3_nt: TGTGCCAGCAGTTACGGACCGGGACAGGGGGCGTTC

d_call: .
j_call: TRBJ2-7
v_call: TRBV5-4
cdr3_length: 14
clone_size: once
cdr3_aa: CASSSGDFSSEQYF
cdr3_nt: TGTGCCAGCAGCTCCGGGGACTTTTCTAGCGAGCAGTACTTC

d_call: .
j_call: TRBJ2-2
v_call: TRBV5-5
cdr3_length: 16
clone_size: .
cdr3_aa: CASSTVAGEFTGELFF
cdr3_nt: TGTGCCAGCAGTACCGTGGCAGGTGAATTCACCGGGGAGCTGTTTTTT

d_call: .
j_call: TRBJ2-7
v_call: TRBV15
cdr3_length: 20
clone_size: .
cdr3_aa: CATSSTPGRGTDGRTYEQYF
cdr3_nt: TGTGCCACCAGCAGCACACCCGGTAGGGGGACGGACGGGAGAACCTACGAGCAGTACTTC

d_call: TRBD2
j_call: TRBJ2-7
v_call: TRBV4-3
cdr3_length: 15
clone_size: .
cdr3_aa: CASSQGYSGAYEQYF
cdr3_nt: TGCGCCAGCAGCCAAGGGTATAGCGGGGCCTACGAGCAGTACTTC

d_call: .
j_call: TRBJ2-1
v_call: TRBV7-3
cdr3_length: 16
clone_size: .
cdr3_aa: CASSLESSSSYNEQFF
cdr3_nt: TGTGCCAGCAGCTTAGAGTCTAGCAGCTCCTACAATGAGCAGTTCTTC

d_call: .
j_call: TRBJ2-7
v_call: TRBV30
cdr3_length: 16
clone_size: .
cdr3_aa: CAWSVGLGYTSYEQYF
cdr3_nt: TGTGCCTGGAGTGTGGGACTGGGATATACCTCCTACGAGCAGTACTTC

d_call: TRBD1
j_call: TRBJ1-5
v_call: TRBV27
cdr3_length: 17
clone_size: .
cdr3_aa: CASSLYATGGGNQPQHF
cdr3_nt: TGTGCCAGCAGTTTATATGCGACAGGGGGCGGCAATCAGCCCCAGCATTTT

d_call: .
j_call: TRBJ2-3
v_call: TRBV19
cdr3_length: 17
clone_size: .
cdr3_aa: CASSLLDPPPGKDTQYF
cdr3_nt: TGTGCCAGTAGTCTCTTGGATCCCCCTCCAGGGAAAGATACGCAGTATTTT

d_call: .
j_call: TRBJ2-3
v_call: TRBV27
cdr3_length: 14
clone_size: .
cdr3_aa: CASSFRFGTDTQYF
cdr3_nt: TGTGCCAGCAGTTTCCGTTTCGGCACAGATACGCAGTATTTT

d_call: TRBD2
j_call: TRBJ2-1
v_call: TRBV15
cdr3_length: 16
clone_size: .
cdr3_aa: CATSPPGLAGGNEQFF
cdr3_nt: TGTGCCACCAGCCCGCCGGGACTAGCGGGAGGCAATGAGCAGTTCTTC

d_call: .
j_call: TRBJ1-1
v_call: TRBV5-6
cdr3_length: 11
clone_size: few
cdr3_aa: CASSLSSEAFF
cdr3_nt: TGTGCCAGCAGCTTAAGCTCTGAAGCTTTCTTT

d_call: TRBD2
j_call: TRBJ2-1
v_call: TRBV9
cdr3_length: 16
clone_size: .
cdr3_aa: CASSTPRAGGTNEQFF
cdr3_nt: TGTGCCAGCAGCACCCCCCGAGCGGGAGGGACAAATGAGCAGTTCTTC

d_call: .
j_call: TRBJ1-2
v_call: TRBV14
cdr3_length: 14
clone_size: .
cdr3_aa: CASSPGQNPYGYTF
cdr3_nt: TGTGCCAGCAGCCCCGGACAGAACCCCTATGGCTACACCTTC

d_call: .
j_call: TRBJ1-3
v_call: TRBV6-5
cdr3_length: 14
clone_size: .
cdr3_aa: CASSLGSVGNTIYF
cdr3_nt: TGTGCCAGCAGCTTGGGGAGCGTCGGAAACACCATATATTTT

d_call: TRBD1
j_call: TRBJ2-5
v_call: TRBV11-2
cdr3_length: 17
clone_size: .
cdr3_aa: CASSLAPGQGFGETQYF
cdr3_nt: TGTGCCAGCAGCTTAGCGCCGGGACAGGGATTTGGAGAGACCCAGTACTTC

d_call: TRBD2
j_call: TRBJ2-1
v_call: TRBV9
cdr3_length: 19
clone_size: .
cdr3_aa: CASSERRSETSGKKGEQFF
cdr3_nt: TGTGCCAGCAGCGAACGAAGATCTGAGACTAGCGGGAAAAAGGGTGAGCAGTTCTTC